Included here is one T cell receptor beta chain sequence, with context. Its cognate antigen is unknown. Assay: immunoSEQ multiplex PCR; the TCRdb copy retains only in-frame clones and omits some. The repertoire holds about 490,000 clones, with less than 80% as singletons. The sample originates from a study of shared clonotypes between healthy human individuals. Study-wide results and limits: Clonotype sharing across donors was expected to vary with sequencing depth. Tissue TCR repertoires likely differ from these blood-only repertoires.

This CDR3 has 14 residues. V gave up 4 bases and J gave up 3 bases, with 13 bases separating them. Per the germline V gene, CDR1 is SGHAT and CDR2 is FQNNGV. Sequencing was performed on PBMCs. This rearrangement joins TRBV11-2 to TRBJ2-7; tentative D call: TRBD1 (6 bases). This receptor was identified in a woman aged 40 to 50 in good health. Some clones in this sample may be carry-over from other donors' samples. CDR3 sequence (DNA): TGTGCCAGCAGCTCAGCCCCCAGGGGCTACGAGCAGTACTTC. Amino acids: CASSSAPRGYEQYF. The complete variable domain, with remaining parts taken from reference TRBV11-2 and TRBJ2-7, reads EAGVAQSPRYKIIEKRQSVAFWCNPISGHATLYWYQQILGQGPKLLIQFQNNGVVDDSQLPKDRFSAERLKGVDSTLKIQPAKLEDSAVYLCASSSAPRGYEQYFGPGTRLTVT.